The rows below give T cell receptor beta chains drawn from one sample of a study of PD-1 blockade in mismatch repair-deficient tumors. This table comes from immunoSEQ multiplex PCR, and its TCRdb copy is limited to in-frame clones, with some not included. The sample lists some 110,000 clones, about 83% occurring once. The sequencing here drew on peripheral blood, taken more than 58 weeks after starting pembrolizumab. All receptors derive from an adult with mismatch repair-deficient cancer. Both conserved end residues are part of each CDR3. The order of the fields is D gene, clone size, J gene, V gene, CDR3 DNA, CDR3 protein. A D gene is named only where the DNA matches it firmly. For some rows the clone size is stated as once, few or many, or as a class when expanded; others skip it.

>TRBD2|NA|TRBJ2-5|TRBV30
TGTGCCTGGAGCCTTGGGGCTAGCGGGAGGTTCCAAGAGACCCAGTACTTC
CAWSLGASGRFQETQYF
>TRBD2|NA|TRBJ2-5|TRBV5-8
TGTGCCAGCAGCCTTGGGACTAGCGGACTCCAAGAGACCCAGTACTTC
CASSLGTSGLQETQYF
>NA|NA|TRBJ2-1|TRBV7-9
TGTGCCAGCATCAAGGGGTGGGAGCAGTTCTTC
CASIKGWEQFF
>TRBD1|NA|TRBJ2-5|TRBV11-1
TGTGCCAGCAGCGAAGCCGGGACAGTCAAGAGGACCCAGTACTTC
CASSEAGTVKRTQYF
>NA|NA|TRBJ1-2|TRBV4-1
TGCGCCAGCAGCCAAGGACAGGCCGCCAACTATGGCTACACCTTC
CASSQGQAANYGYTF
>NA|NA|TRBJ2-7|TRBV27
TGTGCCAGCAGTTGGGGTGGGGGTTTAATGTACTTC
CASSWGGGLMYF
>TRBD2|NA|TRBJ2-1|TRBV30
TGTGCCTGGAGCGCTCTAGGACTAGCGGGAGGTGAGCAGTTCTTC
CAWSALGLAGGEQFF
>TRBD2|NA|TRBJ2-1|TRBV10-3
TGTGCCATCAGGGAAGTTAGCGGGAACTCCTACAATGAGCAGTTCTTC
CAIREVSGNSYNEQFF
>NA|NA|TRBJ2-1|TRBV11-3
TGTGCCAGCAGCTTAATGAGCTCCTACAATGAGCAGTTCTTC
CASSLMSSYNEQFF
>NA|NA|TRBJ2-4|TRBV6-5
TGTGCCAGCAGGACAAACGACATTCAGTACTTC
CASRTNDIQYF
>TRBD2|NA|TRBJ2-7|TRBV4-3
TGCGCCAGCAGCCAGGAAGGGACTAGCGGGAGCTACGAGCAGTACTTC
CASSQEGTSGSYEQYF
>TRBD2|NA|TRBJ2-7|TRBV13
TGTGCCAGCAGCTTAGACGGAGCGGGAGGGCGGTACGAGCAGTACTTC
CASSLDGAGGRYEQYF
>NA|NA|TRBJ1-2|TRBV5-4
TGTGCCAGCAGCTTGGTTACGGAAAACTATGGCTACACCTTC
CASSLVTENYGYTF
>NA|NA|TRBJ2-7|TRBV6-5
TGTGCCAGCAGAAGTGACAGGCTCTACGAGCAGTACTTC
CASRSDRLYEQYF
>NA|NA|TRBJ2-1|TRBV5-1
TGCGCCAGCAGCTTTGCGTCGCCACTGGATGAGCAGTTCTTC
CASSFASPLDEQFF
>TRBD1|few|TRBJ2-2|TRBV19
TGTGCCAGTAGCCGCGGCACAGGGGGCAGTACCGGGGAGCTGTTTTTT
CASSRGTGGSTGELFF
>TRBD2|NA|TRBJ2-1|TRBV9
TGTGCCAGCAGCGTAGCTTATGAGCGGGAGGTTCAAAGTGAGCAGTTCTTC
CASSVAYEREVQSEQFF
>NA|NA|TRBJ1-5|TRBV12-5
TGTGCTAGTGCGGAAGGCAATCAGCCCCAGCATTTT
CASAEGNQPQHF
>TRBD1|NA|TRBJ1-1|TRBV30
TGTGCCTGGAGCGTAGACGGGACAGCTGAAGCTTTCTTT
CAWSVDGTAEAFF
>NA|NA|TRBJ2-1|TRBV5-1
TGCGCCAGCAGCTCCCTTTTCGATGAGCAGTTCTTC
CASSSLFDEQFF
>NA|NA|TRBJ1-1|TRBV7-9
TGTGCCAGCAGCTACGGTACGCAGAACACTGAAGCTTTCTTT
CASSYGTQNTEAFF
>NA|NA|TRBJ1-1|TRBV5-6
TGTGCCAGCAGCTTGGGAGGAGGGCCTGAAGCTTTCTTT
CASSLGGGPEAFF
>NA|NA|TRBJ2-1|TRBV7-9
TGTGCCAGCAGCTTCCCTTCTGCTAGTAGGAATGAGCAGTTCTTC
CASSFPSASRNEQFF
>NA|NA|TRBJ1-3|TRBV5-1
TGCGCCAGCAGCTCGGCAGGGGTTACCTCTGGAAACACCATATATTTT
CASSSAGVTSGNTIYF
>NA|NA|TRBJ1-5|TRBV28
TGTGCCAGCAGGAACCAACAGGGCCGCGGCAATCAGCCCCAGCATTTT
CASRNQQGRGNQPQHF
>NA|NA|TRBJ1-4|TRBV6-5
TGTGCCAGCAGTTACGGTTTGGCGACTAATGAAAAACTGTTTTTT
CASSYGLATNEKLFF
>TRBD1|few|TRBJ1-2|TRBV11-2
TGTGCCAGCAGTTCCACAGGGGGCTATGGCTACACCTTC
CASSSTGGYGYTF
>TRBD1|NA|TRBJ1-4|TRBV4-2
TGTGCCAGCAGCCAAGATCCAACAGGGGGCCTGACTAATGAAAAACTGTTTTTT
CASSQDPTGGLTNEKLFF
>TRBD2|NA|TRBJ2-5|TRBV7-2
TGTGCCAGCAGCATAGCGGGGCAGACCCAGTACTTC
CASSIAGQTQYF
>NA|NA|TRBJ1-1|TRBV7-9
TGTGCCAGCAGCTTGGTAGGTGACACTGAAGCTTTCTTT
CASSLVGDTEAFF
>NA|once|TRBJ1-1|TRBV25-1
TGTGCCAGCAGCATATCCGGGCGGATGAACACTGAAGCTTTCTTT
CASSISGRMNTEAFF
>NA|NA|TRBJ2-3|TRBV7-9
TGTGCCAGCAGCTTAGTGGCCAGAGGTAATTGGCTTACGACAGATACGCAGTATTTT
CASSLVARGNWLTTDTQYF
>TRBD1|once|TRBJ2-7|TRBV11-3
TGTGCCAGCAGCTCAGGGGGCGGGACAGGGGTTGAGGACGAGCAGTACTTC
CASSSGGGTGVEDEQYF
>NA|NA|TRBJ2-1|TRBV27
TGTGCCAGCAGTCCCCCCGGCGGCAATGAGCAGTTCTTC
CASSPPGGNEQFF
>NA|once|TRBJ1-2|TRBV13
TGTGCCAGCAGCTTAGGCTGGCCAGAGAACTATGGCTACACCTTC
CASSLGWPENYGYTF
>TRBD1|NA|TRBJ2-7|TRBV7-8
TGTGCCACGCAATTCCGACAGGGTGACTACGAGCAGTACTTC
CATQFRQGDYEQYF
>NA|NA|TRBJ1-3|TRBV19
TGTGCCAGTCTCGCCCAGGGATACTCTGGAAACACCATATATTTT
CASLAQGYSGNTIYF
>TRBD1|NA|TRBJ1-4|TRBV2
TGTGCCAGCAGTTTCGACCGGGGGACAGGGCGGATGTTTTTT
CASSFDRGTGRMFF
>NA|few|TRBJ1-2|TRBV14
TGTGCCAGCAGCTCTGACAGTTTCTCCGGCTACACCTTC
CASSSDSFSGYTF
>NA|NA|TRBJ1-1|TRBV25-1
TGTGCCAGCAGTACTGTGAACACTGAAGCTTTCTTT
CASSTVNTEAFF
>TRBD2|few|TRBJ2-3|TRBV9
TGTGCCAGCAGCCCACTAGCGGGGGGCACAGATACGCAGTATTTT
CASSPLAGGTDTQYF
>TRBD1|NA|TRBJ2-1|TRBV7-9
TGTGCCAGCAGCCCCCGGACAGGGTCTAAGTTCTTC
CASSPRTGSKFF
>NA|NA|TRBJ2-2|TRBV9
TGTGCCAGCAGCCCAACGCGAGGGTCCGTCAGCACCGGGGAGCTGTTTTTT
CASSPTRGSVSTGELFF
>TRBD2|NA|TRBJ2-3|TRBV6-1
TGTGCCAGCAGTGTACTAGCGGGAAGCACAGATACGCAGTATTTT
CASSVLAGSTDTQYF
>NA|few|TRBJ2-7|TRBV29-1
TGCAGCGTTGAAGGGTCAGGGCGCGAGCAGTACTTC
CSVEGSGREQYF
>NA|NA|TRBJ2-1|TRBV7-2
TGTGCCAGCAGCCAGAGATTTTCGGTCGCACAGGAGCAGTTCTTC
CASSQRFSVAQEQFF
>TRBD1|NA|TRBJ2-7|TRBV5-6
TGTGCCAGCAGCTCACAGGGGGCGCTTGACGAGCAGTACTTC
CASSSQGALDEQYF
>NA|NA|TRBJ1-3|TRBV7-2
TGTGCCAGCAGGATGGCAGGGACGGGAAACACCATATATTTT
CASRMAGTGNTIYF
>NA|NA|TRBJ2-7|TRBV4-2
TGTGCCAGCAGCCAAGTGGTCGGGTTGGGGCAGTACTTC
CASSQVVGLGQYF